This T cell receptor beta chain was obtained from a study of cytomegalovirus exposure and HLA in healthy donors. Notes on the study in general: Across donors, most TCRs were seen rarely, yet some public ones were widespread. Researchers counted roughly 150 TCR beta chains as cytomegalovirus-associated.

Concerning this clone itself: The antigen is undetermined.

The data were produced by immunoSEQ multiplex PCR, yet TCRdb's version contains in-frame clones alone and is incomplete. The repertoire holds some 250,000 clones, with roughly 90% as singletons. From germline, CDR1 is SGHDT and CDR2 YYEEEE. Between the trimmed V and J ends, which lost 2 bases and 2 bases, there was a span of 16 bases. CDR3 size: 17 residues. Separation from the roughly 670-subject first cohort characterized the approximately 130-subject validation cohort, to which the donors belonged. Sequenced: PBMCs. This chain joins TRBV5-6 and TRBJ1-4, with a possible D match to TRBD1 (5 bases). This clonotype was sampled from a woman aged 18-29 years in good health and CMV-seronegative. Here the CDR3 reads CASSFPDQGTTNEKLFF. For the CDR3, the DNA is TGTGCCAGCAGCTTCCCGGATCAGGGTACGACTAATGAAAAACTGTTTTTT.